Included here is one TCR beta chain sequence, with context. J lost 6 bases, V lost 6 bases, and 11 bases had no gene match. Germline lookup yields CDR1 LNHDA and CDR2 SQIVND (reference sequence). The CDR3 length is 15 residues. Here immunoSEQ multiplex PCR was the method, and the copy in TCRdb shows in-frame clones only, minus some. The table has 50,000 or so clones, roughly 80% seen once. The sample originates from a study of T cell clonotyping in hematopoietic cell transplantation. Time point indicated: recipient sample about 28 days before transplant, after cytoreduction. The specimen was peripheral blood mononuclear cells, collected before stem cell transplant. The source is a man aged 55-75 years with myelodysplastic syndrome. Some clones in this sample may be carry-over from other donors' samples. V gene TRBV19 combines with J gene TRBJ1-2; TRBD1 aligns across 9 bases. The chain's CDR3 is CASRLTGTGSHGYTF. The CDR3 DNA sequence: TGTGCCAGTAGGCTAACCGGGACAGGGAGCCATGGCTACACCTTC.